This T cell receptor (beta chain) was obtained from a study of shared clonotypes between healthy human individuals. Trimming took off 5 bases at V and 4 bases at J, with 15 bases between the two ends. There are 14 residues in the CDR3. Germline CDR1 SGHAT, CDR2 FQNNGV. Clones were read by immunoSEQ multiplex PCR, and TCRdb kept only the in-frame ones, dropping some. In the table there are some 1.5 million clones, 96% of which are singletons. This TCR derives from a man between 25 and 39 years old in good health. Sequencing was carried out using naive CD4+ T cells sorted from blood. Subset described: CD45RA+ positively selected. This rearrangement joins TRBV11-2 to TRBJ2-7; possible D gene TRBD2, 6 bases. CDR3 in amino acids: CASSPPGGRYEQYF. The CDR3 region has the DNA TGTGCCAGCAGCCCCCCCGGGGGTCGTTACGAGCAGTACTTC.